This T cell receptor (beta chain) was sequenced for a study of control samples from healthy donors and cancer patients. Clones were read by immunoSEQ multiplex PCR, and TCRdb kept only the in-frame ones, dropping some. Of about 51,000 clones detected, approximately 90% appear once; the ten largest clones hold around 1.4%. The CDR3 contains 16 residues. Germline V gene lookup returns CDR1 KGHDR and CDR2 SFDVKD. The V end was cut by 3 bases, the J end by 1 base, with 14 bases between. Sequencing used PBMCs. The rearrangement joins TRBV24-1 to TRBJ2-5; possible D gene TRBD1, 5 bases. This clonotype originated in a man aged 35 to 55 with colorectal cancer. The CDR3: CATSDGADTFQETQYF. CDR3 in DNA: TGTGCCACCAGTGATGGGGCAGACACCTTCCAAGAGACCCAGTACTTC.